The clone carrying this T cell receptor (beta chain) appeared a single time. The antigen remains unidentified. Generated by immunoSEQ multiplex PCR, the TCRdb table keeps only in-frame clones and is missing some. Of 90,000 to 120,000 clones listed, 87% are singletons. The source of the sample is a study of T cell responses to AZD1222 COVID-19 vaccine. Study-wide context: Second-dose intervals of approximately 4 or approximately 12 weeks were pooled. Study-level points and caveats: Repertoires were collected only later (after the peak T cell response had occurred). The sample set comprised mostly white British donors with more females, and clonal diversity was possibly underestimated. Targeting of unmutated variant regions was reportedly seen in nearly half of spike-specific TCRs.

The CDR3 spans 16 residues. This specimen consisted of peripheral blood, obtained on day 0 of AZD1222 vaccination. The chain recombines TRBV21-1 with TRBJ1-5; TRBD1 is the table's D call, not checked against the DNA. TRBV21-1 is a pseudogene segment. This sequence was found in an adult in good health. CDR3 DNA sequence: TGTGCCAGCAGCAAAGATTGGCAAGGGGGTTTTCAGCCCCAGCATTTT. Its translation: CASSKDWQGGFQPQHF.